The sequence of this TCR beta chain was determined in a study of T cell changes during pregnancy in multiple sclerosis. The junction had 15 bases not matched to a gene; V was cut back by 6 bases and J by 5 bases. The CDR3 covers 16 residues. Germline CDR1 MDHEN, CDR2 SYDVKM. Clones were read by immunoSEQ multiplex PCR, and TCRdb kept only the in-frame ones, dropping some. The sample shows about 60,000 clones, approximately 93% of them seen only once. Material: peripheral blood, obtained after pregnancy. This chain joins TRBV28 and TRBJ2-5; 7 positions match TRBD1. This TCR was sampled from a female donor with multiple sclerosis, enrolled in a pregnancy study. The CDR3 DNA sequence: TGTGCCAGCAGACGCGTGACAGGGCTCGATTCGGAGACCCAGTACTTC. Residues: CASRRVTGLDSETQYF.